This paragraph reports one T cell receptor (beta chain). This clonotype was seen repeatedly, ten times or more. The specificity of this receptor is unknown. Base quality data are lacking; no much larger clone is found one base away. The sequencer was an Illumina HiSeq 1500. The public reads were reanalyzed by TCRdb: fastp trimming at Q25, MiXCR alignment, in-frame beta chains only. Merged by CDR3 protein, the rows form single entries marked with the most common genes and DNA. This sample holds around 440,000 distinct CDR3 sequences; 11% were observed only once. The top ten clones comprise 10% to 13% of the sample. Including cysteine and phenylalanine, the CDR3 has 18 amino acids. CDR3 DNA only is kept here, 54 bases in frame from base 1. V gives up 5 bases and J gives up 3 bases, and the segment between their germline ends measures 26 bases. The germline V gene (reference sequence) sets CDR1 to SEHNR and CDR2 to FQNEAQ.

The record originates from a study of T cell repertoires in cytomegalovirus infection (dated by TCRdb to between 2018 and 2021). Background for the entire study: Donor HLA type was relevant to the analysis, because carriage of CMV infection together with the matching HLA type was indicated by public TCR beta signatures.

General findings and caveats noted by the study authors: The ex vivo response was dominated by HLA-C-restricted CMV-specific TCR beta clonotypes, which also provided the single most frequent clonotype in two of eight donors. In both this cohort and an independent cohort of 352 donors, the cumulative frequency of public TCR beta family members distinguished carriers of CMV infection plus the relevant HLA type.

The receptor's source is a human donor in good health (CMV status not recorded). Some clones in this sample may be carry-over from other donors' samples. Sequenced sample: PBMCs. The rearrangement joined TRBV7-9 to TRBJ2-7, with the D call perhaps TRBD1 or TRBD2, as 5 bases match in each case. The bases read TGTGCCAGCAGCCCAATTAAGGTCGGGACGTACAGGTTCTACGAGCAGTACTTC. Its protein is CASSPIKVGTYRFYEQYF.